These 30 T cell receptor beta chains were sequenced from one sample in a study of blood T cell repertoires in COVID-19. TCRdb's table, derived via immunoSEQ multiplex PCR, lists solely in-frame clones and lacks some. Of approximately 52,000 clones in the sample, 85% to 90% were seen once. Sequenced input: peripheral blood. The receptors derive from a man in his 60s with active COVID-19.

A single count supports this clone. The chain uses TRBV28 and TRBJ2-7; D call uncertain. CDR1 is MDHEN, CDR2 SYDVKM, per germline. The V gene lost 5 bases and the J gene lost 3 bases, with 8 bases spanning the gap. The CDR3 is 12 amino acids. This CDR3 is CASSAEYYEQYF. For the CDR3, the DNA is TGTGCCAGCAGTGCAGAATACTACGAGCAGTACTTC.

The rearrangement links TRBV24-1 to TRBJ2-1; 10 bases map to TRBD1. V was clipped by 3 bases and J by 4 bases; unmatched bases: 5. From germline, CDR1 is KGHDR and CDR2 SFDVKD. The CDR3 totals 16 residues. The CDR3 reads CATSDAGTGVYNEQFF. The CDR3 coding sequence is TGTGCCACCAGTGATGCCGGGACAGGGGTATACAATGAGCAGTTCTTC.

The gene calls are TRBV5-4 and TRBJ2-1, with 16 bases fitting TRBD2. The J segment lost 13 bases and the V segment lost 3 bases, leaving 4 bases of the junction unmatched. Germline values: CDR1 SGHNT, CDR2 YYREEE (reference sequence). The CDR3 runs to 14 residues. The DNA for the CDR3 is TGTGCCAGCAGCTCGGGACTAGCGGGAGGGCATCAGTTCTTC. Encoded protein: CASSSGLAGGHQFF.

The rearrangement links TRBV7-2 to TRBJ2-7; 9 nucleotides align to TRBD1. This CDR3 has 14 residues. V gave up 5 bases and J gave up 4 bases; unmatched junction bases: 6. Germline CDR1 reads SGHTA; CDR2 reads FQGNSA. CDR3 coding DNA: TGTGCCAGCAGCCCTCGGGACAGGGAATACGAGCAGTACTTC. It translates to CASSPRDREYEQYF. The variable domain in full, completed from reference TRBV7-2 and TRBJ2-7, reads GAGVSQSPSNKVTEKGKDVELRCDPISGHTALYWYRQSLGQGLEFLIYFQGNSAPDKSGLPSDRFSAERTGGSVSTLTIQRTQQEDSAVYLCASSPRDREYEQYFGPGTRLTVT.

The chain carries TRBV9 and TRBJ2-1; 14 bases agree with TRBD2. J was trimmed by 7 bases and V by 4 bases; bases with no gene match: 10. The germline V gene has CDR1 SGDLS and CDR2 YYNGEE. The CDR3 is 17 residues long. CDR3 residues: CASSPSGTSGSWNEQFF. As DNA, the CDR3 is TGTGCCAGCAGCCCCTCCGGGACTAGCGGGAGTTGGAATGAGCAGTTCTTC.

V and J are TRBV5-1 and TRBJ2-5; tentatively, D is TRBD2 (6 bases). Germline CDR1 reads SGHRS; CDR2 reads YFSETQ. The CDR3 is 14 residues long. V dropped 3 bases and J dropped 2 bases, with 11 bases sitting between them. CDR3 bases: TGCGCCAGCAGCTATGGGACTCTACAAGAGACCCAGTACTTC. It codes for CASSYGTLQETQYF.

The rearrangement uses TRBV9 and TRBJ2-1, with TRBD2 matching over 7 bases. Germline trimming cut 5 bases from V and 4 bases from J; bases unmatched to any gene: 6. The CDR3 loop spans 14 amino acids. The V gene's germline CDR1 is SGDLS and CDR2 YYNGEE. The CDR3 nucleotides read TGTGCCAGCAGTTGGGAGGGCCTATACAATGAGCAGTTCTTC. This sequence encodes CASSWEGLYNEQFF. The complete variable domain, with remaining parts taken from reference TRBV9 and TRBJ2-1, reads DSGVTQTPKHLITATGQRVTLRCSPRSGDLSVYWYQQSLDQGLQFLIQYYNGEERAKGNILERFSAQQFPDLHSELNLSSLELGDSALYFCASSWEGLYNEQFFGPGTRLTVL.

In its sample, this clone was seen once. The V call is TRBV11-3, the J call TRBJ2-5; 12 bases are a match to TRBD2. The CDR3 spans 15 residues. V lost 4 bases to trimming and J lost 4 bases; unmatched junction nucleotides: 4. The V gene's germline CDR1 is SGHNT and CDR2 YENEEA. CDR3 amino acids: CASSSRLAGVETQYF. CDR3 DNA sequence: TGTGCCAGCAGCTCCAGACTAGCGGGAGTAGAGACCCAGTACTTC.

The chain has TRBV6-5 and TRBJ2-7; no definite D call. This CDR3 is 15 amino acids long. Germline V gives CDR1 MNHEY, CDR2 SVGAGI. V was shortened by 6 bases and J by 1 base, with 16 bases between the two germline ends. The CDR3 region has the DNA TGTGCCAGCAGGACCGACGGCCTAGGTTCCTACGAGCAGTACTTC. Translation gives CASRTDGLGSYEQYF.

V and J are TRBV19 and TRBJ1-5, with TRBD1 identical over 7 bases. V dropped 4 bases and J dropped 3; count of bases not matched to a gene: 6. The germline CDR1 and CDR2 sequences are LNHDA and SQIVND (reference sequence). The length of the CDR3 is 15 residues. In nucleotides, the CDR3 is TGTGCCAGTAGTAGACAGGGAACCGACAATCAGCCCCAGCATTTT. This gives the protein CASSRQGTDNQPQHF.

The V gene is TRBV4-2, the J gene TRBJ2-5; 9 bases are a match to TRBD1. The germline CDR1 and CDR2 sequences are LGHNA and YNFKEQ. V was clipped by 3 bases and J by 1 base; unmatched bases: 6. The CDR3 is 16 residues long. CDR3 in DNA: TGTGCCAGCAGCCAGGGACAGGGCGCGAGCCAAGAGACCCAGTACTTC. Translation gives CASSQGQGASQETQYF.

This rearrangement joins TRBV5-4 to TRBJ1-5, with a possible D match to TRBD1 (6 bases). CDR3 length: 15 residues. V was cut by 1 base and J by 6 bases, with 14 bases left in between. Germline-derived CDR1 and CDR2 are SGHNT and YYREEE (reference sequence). The CDR3 loop is CASSLQGGAGQPQHF. The CDR3 nucleotides read TGTGCCAGCAGCTTGCAAGGGGGGGCCGGTCAGCCCCAGCATTTT.

This chain uses TRBV5-4 with TRBJ1-1; 7 bases line up with TRBD1. Losses at the gene ends were 4 bases for V and 2 bases for J; bases not matched to a gene: 8. The CDR3 extends over 15 amino acids. Germline CDR1 SGHNT, CDR2 YYREEE (reference sequence). CDR3 region: CASSDRQGINTEAFF. DNA of the CDR3: TGTGCCAGCAGCGACCGACAGGGAATCAACACTGAAGCTTTCTTT.

The gene calls are TRBV6-2 or TRBV6-3 and TRBJ2-4, with 13 bases fitting TRBD2. The CDR3 is 18 amino acids. With 5 bases clipped from V and 1 base from J, the junction kept 8 bases outside the gene matches. Germline assignment: CDR1 MNHEY and CDR2 SVGEGT. CDR3 sequence (DNA): TGTGCCAGCAGTACTAGCGGGAGGGCCGTGTGGGCCAAAAACATTCAGTACTTC. This gives the protein CASSTSGRAVWAKNIQYF.

V gene TRBV28 combines with J gene TRBJ2-1, with 11 bases fitting TRBD2. The V and J ends lost 1 base and 8 bases, in that order; junction bases with no gene match: 4. Germline assignment: CDR1 MDHEN and CDR2 SYDVKM. CDR3 length: 15 residues. The CDR3: CASSLSSGRYHEQFF. In DNA, the CDR3 is TGTGCCAGCAGTTTATCTAGCGGGAGGTACCATGAGCAGTTCTTC. Complete variable domain (other parts from reference TRBV28 and TRBJ2-1): DVKVTQSSRYLVKRTGEKVFLECVQDMDHENMFWYRQDPGLGLRLIYFSYDVKMKEKGDIPEGYSVSREKKERFSLILESASTNQTSMYLCASSLSSGRYHEQFFGPGTRLTVL.

The V and J genes are TRBV28 and TRBJ1-5; D perhaps matches TRBD1 (5 bases). Germline CDR1 reads MDHEN; CDR2 reads SYDVKM. This CDR3 contains 13 residues. Deletions cut 11 bases from V and 7 bases from J, with 18 bases between. The CDR3 loop reads CAGGSGLGQPQHF. CDR3 DNA sequence: TGTGCCGGGGGGTCGGGACTTGGCCAGCCCCAGCATTTT.

This chain joins TRBV28 and TRBJ2-7; D is possibly TRBD2 (6 bases). The germline CDR1 and CDR2 sequences are MDHEN and SYDVKM. Trimming pared 2 bases from V and 6 bases from J, leaving 20 bases between. This CDR3 is 16 amino acids long. The CDR3 region has the DNA TGTGCCAGCAGTTTAAACAGCTTCACGGGAGTACGCGAGCAGTACTTC. It yields the protein CASSLNSFTGVREQYF.

CDR3 in amino acids: CASSPLPGLAFTDTQYF. As DNA, the CDR3 is TGTGCCAGCAGCCCTCTCCCGGGACTAGCTTTCACAGATACGCAGTATTTT. The V call is TRBV7-2, the J call TRBJ2-3, with 9 bases identical to TRBD2. The germline V gene has CDR1 SGHTA and CDR2 FQGNSA. The CDR3 consists of 17 residues. The V and J ends lost 5 bases and 2 bases, in that order; junction bases with no gene match: 11.

The J gene is TRBJ2-5, the V gene TRBV7-3, with a weak D call TRBD1 (6 bases). Per germline, CDR1 SGHTA and CDR2 FQGTGA. The CDR3 length is 13 residues. Between the trimmed V and J ends, which lost 6 bases and 4 bases, there was a span of 12 bases. DNA for the CDR3: TGTGCCAGCAGTAACAGAGGGGGAGAGACCCAGTACTTC. Amino acid sequence: CASSNRGGETQYF. Full variable domain (missing parts from reference TRBV7-3 and TRBJ2-5): GAGVSQTPSNKVTEKGKYVELRCDPISGHTALYWYRQSLGQGPEFLIYFQGTGAADDSGLPNDRFFAVRPEGSVSTLKIQRTERGDSAVYLCASSNRGGETQYFGPGTRLLVL.

The chain employs TRBV4-3 and TRBJ2-7, with a possible D match to TRBD1 (6 bases). Germline V gene lookup returns CDR1 LGHNA and CDR2 YSLEER. There are 15 residues in the CDR3. Trimming removed 3 bases at V and 0 bases at J, with 12 bases between. For the CDR3, the DNA is TGCGCCAGCAGCCAGCAACAGGGAGACTCCTACGAGCAGTACTTC. Its protein product is CASSQQQGDSYEQYF.

The chain employs TRBV27 and TRBJ2-2; TRBD1 agrees at 10 bases. J was trimmed by 6 bases and V by 7 bases; bases with no gene match: 8. The CDR3 consists of 15 residues. Germline loops: CDR1 MNHEY, CDR2 SMNVEV (reference sequence). CDR3 sequence: CASKRPGQGSGELFF. In DNA, the CDR3 is TGTGCCAGCAAAAGACCGGGACAGGGGTCCGGGGAGCTGTTTTTT.

Notes on this clone: Other DNA sequences in this specimen translate into the identical CDR3. The chain is built from TRBV5-1 and TRBJ2-7, with D perhaps matching TRBD2 (6 bases). V lost 0 bases and J lost 0, with 19 bases in between. The germline V gene encodes CDR1 SGHRS and CDR2 YFSETQ. The CDR3 is 18 residues long. The chain's CDR3 is CASSLAGSSGVSSYEQYF. In DNA, the CDR3 is TGCGCCAGCAGCTTGGCCGGTAGTAGCGGAGTAAGCTCCTACGAGCAGTACTTC. Together with reference TRBV5-1 and TRBJ2-7, the CDR3 gives the full variable domain: KAGVTQTPRYLIKTRGQQVTLSCSPISGHRSVSWYQQTPGQGLQFLFEYFSETQRNKGNFPGRFSGRQFSNSRSEMNVSTLELGDSALYLCASSLAGSSGVSSYEQYFGPGTRLTVT.

The gene calls are TRBV3-1 (or the pseudogene TRBV3-2) and TRBJ1-2, with D tentatively TRBD1 (5 bases). This CDR3 has 18 amino acids. Trimming took off 3 bases at V and 3 bases at J, with 23 bases between the two ends. CDR1 is LGHDT, CDR2 YNNKEL, per germline (reference sequence). The CDR3 DNA sequence: TGTGCCAGCAGCCACCTATATGGATCAGGGCGTATGGACTATGGCTACACCTTC. The encoded protein is CASSHLYGSGRMDYGYTF.

The rearrangement links TRBV19 to TRBJ1-5, with 8 bases aligning to TRBD1. The CDR3 runs 15 residues. V shed 10 bases, J shed 4 bases, and the junction held 12 bases outside the gene matches. Germline CDR1 reads LNHDA; CDR2 reads SQIVND (reference sequence). For the CDR3, the DNA is TGTGCCACCCTTAACCGACAGGGGAGGAATCAGCCCCAGCATTTT. Its protein product is CATLNRQGRNQPQHF.

This rearrangement joins TRBV9 to TRBJ2-1; 9 bases are shared with TRBD2. The CDR3 spans 17 residues. Germline CDR1 is SGDLS and CDR2 is YYNGEE. V lost 0 bases to trimming and J lost 4 bases; unmatched junction nucleotides: 8. CDR3 sequence: CASSVGPRTSVYNEQFF. DNA for the CDR3: TGTGCCAGCAGCGTAGGACCCCGGACTAGCGTATACAATGAGCAGTTCTTC. Full variable domain (rest looked up from reference TRBV9 and TRBJ2-1): DSGVTQTPKHLITATGQRVTLRCSPRSGDLSVYWYQQSLDQGLQFLIQYYNGEERAKGNILERFSAQQFPDLHSELNLSSLELGDSALYFCASSVGPRTSVYNEQFFGPGTRLTVL.

The chain combines TRBV6-5 with TRBJ2-7; D is unresolved. V shed 5 bases and J shed 7 bases, with 15 bases lying between them. In germline, CDR1 is MNHEY, CDR2 SVGAGI. CDR3 length: 13 residues. As DNA, the CDR3 is TGTGCCAGCAGTCCGGCTCATCTCAGGGAGCAGTACTTC. This sequence encodes CASSPAHLREQYF.

V is TRBV7-8 and J is TRBJ2-7; 9 bases are shared with TRBD1. The germline V gene has CDR1 SGHVS and CDR2 FQNEAQ. The CDR3 loop spans 15 amino acids. V lost 7 bases and J lost 2; bases outside the gene matches: 9. In DNA form, the CDR3 reads TGTGCCAGCATGATAAAGGGACAGGGAACCTACGAGCAGTACTTC. Translated, it gives CASMIKGQGTYEQYF.

This sequence joins TRBV7-2 and TRBJ2-5; a weak D match, TRBD2 (6 bases). This CDR3 has 16 amino acids. Germline V gives CDR1 SGHTA, CDR2 FQGNSA. V was shortened by 0 bases and J by 1 base, with 12 bases between the two germline ends. The CDR3 spells CASSLAGGSGQETQYF. DNA of the CDR3: TGTGCCAGCAGCTTAGCGGGCGGTAGCGGCCAAGAGACCCAGTACTTC.

This clone was detected a few times. This chain links TRBV6-1 with TRBJ1-1, with TRBD1 matching over 12 bases. J lost 7 bases, V lost 4 bases, and 13 bases had no gene match. Germline loops: CDR1 MNHNS, CDR2 SASEGT. There are 17 residues in the CDR3. This CDR3 reads CASSGLMGGQGAGEAFF. CDR3 in DNA: TGTGCCAGCAGTGGACTCATGGGGGGACAGGGGGCTGGTGAAGCTTTCTTT.

CDR3: CASRQQGTARLHEQYF. In DNA, the CDR3 is TGCGCCAGCAGGCAACAGGGGACTGCGAGATTGCACGAGCAGTACTTC. The genes are TRBV10-1 and TRBJ2-7; TRBD1 might be the D (7 bases). The germline gives CDR1 WNHNN, CDR2 SYGVQD (reference sequence). CDR3 length equals 16 residues. V dropped 6 bases and J dropped 5 bases, with 23 bases sitting between them.